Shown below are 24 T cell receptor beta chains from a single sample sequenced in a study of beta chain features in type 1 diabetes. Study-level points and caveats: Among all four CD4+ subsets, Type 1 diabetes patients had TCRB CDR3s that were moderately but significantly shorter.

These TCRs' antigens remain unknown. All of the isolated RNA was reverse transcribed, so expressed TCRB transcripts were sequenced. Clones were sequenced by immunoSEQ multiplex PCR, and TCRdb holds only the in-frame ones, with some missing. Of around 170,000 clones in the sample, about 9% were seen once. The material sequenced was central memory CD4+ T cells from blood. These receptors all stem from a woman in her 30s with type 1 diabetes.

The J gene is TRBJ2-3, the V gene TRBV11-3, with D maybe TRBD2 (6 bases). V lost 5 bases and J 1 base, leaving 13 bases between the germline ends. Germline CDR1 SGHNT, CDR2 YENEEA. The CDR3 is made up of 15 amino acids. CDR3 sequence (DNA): TGTGCCAGCAGCACCCGCGGGGTGGGCACAGATACGCAGTATTTT. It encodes CASSTRGVGTDTQYF. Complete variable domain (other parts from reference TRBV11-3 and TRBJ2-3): EAGVVQSPRYKIIEKKQPVAFWCNPISGHNTLYWYLQNLGQGPELLIRYENEEAVDDSQLPKDRFSAERLKGVDSTLKIQPAELGDSAVYLCASSTRGVGTDTQYFGPGTRLTVL.

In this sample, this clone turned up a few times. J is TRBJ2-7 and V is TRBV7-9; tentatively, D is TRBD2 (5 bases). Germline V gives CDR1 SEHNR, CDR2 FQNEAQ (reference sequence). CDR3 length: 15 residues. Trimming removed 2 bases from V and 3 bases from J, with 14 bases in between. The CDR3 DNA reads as TGTGCCAGCAGCTTAATGCGGGCAACCCACTACGAGCAGTACTTC. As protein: CASSLMRATHYEQYF.

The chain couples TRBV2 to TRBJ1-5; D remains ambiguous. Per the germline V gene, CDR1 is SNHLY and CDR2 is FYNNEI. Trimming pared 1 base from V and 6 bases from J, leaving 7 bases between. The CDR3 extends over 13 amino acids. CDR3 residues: CASSEEEGQPQHF. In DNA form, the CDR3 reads TGTGCCAGCAGTGAAGAGGAGGGTCAGCCCCAGCATTTT.

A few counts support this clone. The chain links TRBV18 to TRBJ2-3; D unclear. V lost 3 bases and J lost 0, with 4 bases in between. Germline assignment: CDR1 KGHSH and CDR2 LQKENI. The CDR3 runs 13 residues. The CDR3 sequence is CASSPSSTDTQYF. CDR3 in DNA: TGTGCCAGCTCACCTTCGAGCACAGATACGCAGTATTTT.

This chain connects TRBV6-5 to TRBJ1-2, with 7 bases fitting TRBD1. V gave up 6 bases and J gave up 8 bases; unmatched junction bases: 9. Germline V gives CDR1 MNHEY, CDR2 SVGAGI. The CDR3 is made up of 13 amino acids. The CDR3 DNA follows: TGTGCCAGCAGGCCAGGACAGGTCAAGGGCTACACCTTC. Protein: CASRPGQVKGYTF.

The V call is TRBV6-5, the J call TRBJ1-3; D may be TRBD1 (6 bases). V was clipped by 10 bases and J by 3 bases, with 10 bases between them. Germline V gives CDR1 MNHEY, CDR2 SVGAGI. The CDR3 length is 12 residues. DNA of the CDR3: TGTGCCACCAGGACAGTTGGAAACACCATATATTTT. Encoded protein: CATRTVGNTIYF.

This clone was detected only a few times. The CDR3 region is CAWSAGGKLQHF. DNA for the CDR3: TGTGCCTGGAGTGCGGGGGGCAAACTCCAGCATTTT. The chain employs TRBV30 and TRBJ1-5; D is perhaps TRBD1 (6 bases). The V gene lost 1 base and the J gene lost 12 bases, with 13 bases spanning the gap. Germline V gene lookup returns CDR1 GTSNPN and CDR2 SVGIG (reference sequence). There are 12 residues in the CDR3.

CDR3 sequence reads: CASSLDETGWNTEAFF. DNA of the CDR3: TGCGCCAGCAGCTTGGACGAGACAGGGTGGAACACTGAAGCTTTCTTT. The rearrangement links TRBV5-1 to TRBJ1-1; 7 bases are shared with TRBD1. There are 16 residues in the CDR3. Germline V gene data show CDR1 as SGHRS and CDR2 as YFSETQ. J gave up 1 base and V 0 bases, and 6 bases lay outside the gene matches.

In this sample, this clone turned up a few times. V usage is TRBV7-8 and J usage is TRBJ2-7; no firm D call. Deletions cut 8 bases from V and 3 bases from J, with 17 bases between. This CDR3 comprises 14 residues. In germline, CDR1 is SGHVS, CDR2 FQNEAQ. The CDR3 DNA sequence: TGTGCCAGCGGGTTAGCTGGTTCACTCTACGAGCAGTACTTC. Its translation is CASGLAGSLYEQYF.

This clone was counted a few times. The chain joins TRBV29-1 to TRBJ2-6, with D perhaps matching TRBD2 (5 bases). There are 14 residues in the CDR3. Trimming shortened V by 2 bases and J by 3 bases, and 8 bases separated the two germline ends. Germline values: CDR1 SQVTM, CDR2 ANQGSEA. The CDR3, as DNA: TGCAGCGTTGAATCCGGGAATGGGGCCAACGTCCTGACTTTC. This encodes CSVESGNGANVLTF.

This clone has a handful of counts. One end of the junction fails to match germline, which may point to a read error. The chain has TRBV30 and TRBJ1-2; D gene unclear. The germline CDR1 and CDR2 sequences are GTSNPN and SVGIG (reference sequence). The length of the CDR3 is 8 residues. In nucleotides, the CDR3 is TGTGCCTGGAGATGCGAGAGCTTC. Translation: CAWRCESF.

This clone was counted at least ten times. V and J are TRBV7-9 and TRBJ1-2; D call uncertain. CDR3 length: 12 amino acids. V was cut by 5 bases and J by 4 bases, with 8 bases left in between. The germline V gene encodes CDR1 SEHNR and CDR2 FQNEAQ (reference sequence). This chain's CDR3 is CASSEDSYGYTF. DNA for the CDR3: TGTGCCAGCAGCGAGGACTCCTATGGCTACACCTTC.

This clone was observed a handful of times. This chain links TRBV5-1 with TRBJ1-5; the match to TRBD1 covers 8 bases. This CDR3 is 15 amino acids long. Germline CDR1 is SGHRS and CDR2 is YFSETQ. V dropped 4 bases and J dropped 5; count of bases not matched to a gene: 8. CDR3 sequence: CASSRTGNPDQPQHF. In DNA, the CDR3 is TGCGCCAGCAGCAGGACAGGGAATCCTGATCAGCCCCAGCATTTT. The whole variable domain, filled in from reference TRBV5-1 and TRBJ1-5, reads KAGVTQTPRYLIKTRGQQVTLSCSPISGHRSVSWYQQTPGQGLQFLFEYFSETQRNKGNFPGRFSGRQFSNSRSEMNVSTLELGDSALYLCASSRTGNPDQPQHFGDGTRLSIL.

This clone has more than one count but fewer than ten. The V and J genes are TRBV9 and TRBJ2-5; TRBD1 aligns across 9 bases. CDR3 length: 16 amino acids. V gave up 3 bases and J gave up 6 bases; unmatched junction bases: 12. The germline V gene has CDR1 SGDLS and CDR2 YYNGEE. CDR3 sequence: CASSEAGTGRGKTQYF. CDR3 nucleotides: TGTGCCAGCAGCGAGGCCGGGACAGGGAGAGGAAAGACCCAGTACTTC.

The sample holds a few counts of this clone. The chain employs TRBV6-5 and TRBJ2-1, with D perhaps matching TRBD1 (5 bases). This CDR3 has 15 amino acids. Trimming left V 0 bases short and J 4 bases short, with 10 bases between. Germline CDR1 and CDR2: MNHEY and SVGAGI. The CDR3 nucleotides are TGTGCCAGCAGTTACTCGGCAGGGCCGTACAATGAGCAGTTCTTC. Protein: CASSYSAGPYNEQFF.

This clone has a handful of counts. Written as DNA, the CDR3 is TGTGCCAGTAGTATAGATAGGGGACAGGGTATTAGAGGCAATCAGCCCCAGCATTTT. Encoded protein: CASSIDRGQGIRGNQPQHF. This chain links TRBV19 with TRBJ1-5, with TRBD1 matching over 9 bases. Germline V gives CDR1 LNHDA, CDR2 SQIVND (reference sequence). This CDR3 is built from 19 residues. J gave up 2 bases and V 0 bases, and 11 bases lay outside the gene matches.

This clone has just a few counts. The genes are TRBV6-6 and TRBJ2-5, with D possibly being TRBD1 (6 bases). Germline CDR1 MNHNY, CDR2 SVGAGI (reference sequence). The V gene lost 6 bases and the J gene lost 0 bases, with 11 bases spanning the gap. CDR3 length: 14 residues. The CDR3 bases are TGTGCCAGCAGACTCGGACAGAACCAAGAGACCCAGTACTTC. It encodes CASRLGQNQETQYF.

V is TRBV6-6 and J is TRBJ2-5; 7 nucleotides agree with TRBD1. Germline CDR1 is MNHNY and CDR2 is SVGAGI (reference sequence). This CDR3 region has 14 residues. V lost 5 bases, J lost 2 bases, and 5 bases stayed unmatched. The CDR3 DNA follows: TGTGCCAGCAGTGCCCCGGGACAGCAAGAGACCCAGTACTTC. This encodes CASSAPGQQETQYF.

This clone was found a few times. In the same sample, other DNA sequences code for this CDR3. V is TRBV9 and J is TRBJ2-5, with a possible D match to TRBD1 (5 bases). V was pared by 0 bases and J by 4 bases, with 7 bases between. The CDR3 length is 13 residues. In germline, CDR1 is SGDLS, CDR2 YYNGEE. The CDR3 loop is CASSVGQGETQYF. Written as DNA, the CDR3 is TGTGCCAGCAGCGTAGGCCAGGGAGAGACCCAGTACTTC.

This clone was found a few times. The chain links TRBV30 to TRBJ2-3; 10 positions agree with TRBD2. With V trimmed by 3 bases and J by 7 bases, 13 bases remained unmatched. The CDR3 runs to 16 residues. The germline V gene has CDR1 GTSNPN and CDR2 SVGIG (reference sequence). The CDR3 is CAWRKQASGRFNTQYF. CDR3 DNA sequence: TGTGCCTGGAGGAAGCAAGCTAGCGGGAGATTTAATACGCAGTATTTT.

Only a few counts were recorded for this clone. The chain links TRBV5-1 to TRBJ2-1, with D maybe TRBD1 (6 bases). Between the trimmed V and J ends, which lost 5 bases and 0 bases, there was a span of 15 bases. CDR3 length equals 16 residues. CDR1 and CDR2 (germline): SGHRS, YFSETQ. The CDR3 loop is CASSKGDGNSYNEQFF. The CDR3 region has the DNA TGCGCCAGCAGTAAGGGGGACGGCAACTCCTACAATGAGCAGTTCTTC.

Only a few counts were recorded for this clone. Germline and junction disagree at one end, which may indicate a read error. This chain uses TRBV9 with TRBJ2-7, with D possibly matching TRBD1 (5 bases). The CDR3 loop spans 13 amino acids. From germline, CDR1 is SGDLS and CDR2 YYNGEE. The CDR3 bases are TGTGCCAGCAGCGGAGACCAGGGCGAGTACGAGCAATTC. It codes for CASSGDQGEYEQF.

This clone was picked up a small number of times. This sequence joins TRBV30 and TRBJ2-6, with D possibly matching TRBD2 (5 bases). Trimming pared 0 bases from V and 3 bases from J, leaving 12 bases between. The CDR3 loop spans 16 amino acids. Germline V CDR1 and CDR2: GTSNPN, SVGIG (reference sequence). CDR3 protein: CAWSVPEAVGANVLTF. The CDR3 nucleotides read TGTGCCTGGAGTGTCCCGGAAGCGGTTGGGGCCAACGTCCTGACTTTC.

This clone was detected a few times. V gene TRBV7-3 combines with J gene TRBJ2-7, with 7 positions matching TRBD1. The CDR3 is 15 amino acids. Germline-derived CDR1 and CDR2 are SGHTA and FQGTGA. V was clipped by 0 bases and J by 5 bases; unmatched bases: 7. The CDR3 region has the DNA TGTGCCAGCAGCTTAACAGGGGGCCCGGTGAACGAGCAGTACTTC. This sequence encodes CASSLTGGPVNEQYF.